Below, 31 T cell receptor beta chains from the same sample are listed, as sequenced in a study of shared clonotypes between healthy human individuals. TCRdb's table, derived via immunoSEQ multiplex PCR, lists solely in-frame clones and lacks some. There are roughly 110,000 clones in the sample; around 73% occur only once, and about 26% lies in the top ten. Sequenced sample: memory CD8+ T cells sorted from blood. The subset here: CD45RO+ cells pooled with CCR7-negative TemRA cells. The receptors here all came from a woman aged 25 to 39 in good health.

The J gene is TRBJ1-5, the V gene TRBV10-3, with D maybe TRBD1 (5 bases). The CDR3 runs 12 residues. The V gene lost 6 bases and the J gene lost 6 bases, with 9 bases spanning the gap. Germline CDR1 ENHRY, CDR2 SYGVKD. Here the CDR3 reads CAISERGQPQHF. CDR3 in DNA: TGTGCCATCAGCGAGAGGGGTCAGCCCCAGCATTTT.

This chain joins TRBV7-9 and TRBJ2-7, with a possible D match to TRBD1 (5 bases). Germline CDR1 and CDR2: SEHNR and FQNEAQ (reference sequence). The V gene lost 0 bases and the J gene lost 4 bases, with 13 bases spanning the gap. The CDR3 sequence is 15 residues long. CDR3 sequence: CASSLAQGLEYEQYF. In nucleotides, the CDR3 is TGTGCCAGCAGCTTAGCGCAGGGTCTTGAGTACGAGCAGTACTTC.

The rearrangement links TRBV5-6 to TRBJ2-1; D is undetermined. The CDR3 covers 15 residues. Trimming removed 2 bases from V and 1 base from J, with 10 bases in between. The germline V gene encodes CDR1 SGHDT and CDR2 YYEEEE. CDR3 in amino acids: CASSFGLRSYNEQFF. CDR3 nucleotide sequence: TGTGCCAGCAGCTTTGGGCTACGGTCCTACAATGAGCAGTTCTTC.

This clone was found once. The chain employs TRBV29-1 and TRBJ1-2; D uncertain. V shed 6 bases and J shed 8 bases, with 22 bases lying between them. Germline V gene lookup returns CDR1 SQVTM and CDR2 ANQGSEA. The CDR3 has 14 amino acids. The CDR3 loop reads CSVPREGIRLGYTF. The CDR3 region has the DNA TGCAGCGTCCCCCGGGAGGGAATTAGACTCGGCTACACCTTC. The full variable domain, with the rest looked up from reference TRBV29-1 and TRBJ1-2, is SAVISQKPSRDICQRGTSLTIQCQVDSQVTMMFWYRQQPGQSLTLIATANQGSEATYESGFVIDKFPISRPNLTFSTLTVSNMSPEDSSIYLCSVPREGIRLGYTFGSGTRLTVV.

The chain joins TRBV11-2 to TRBJ2-5; D is perhaps TRBD1 or TRBD2 (5 bases each). The CDR3 is 13 residues long. CDR1 and CDR2 (germline): SGHAT, FQNNGV. The V end was cut by 4 bases, the J end by 11 bases, with 17 bases between. The CDR3, as DNA: TGTGCCAGCAGCTCTTATTCGGGGACGGAGCAGTACTTC. This encodes CASSSYSGTEQYF.

V gene TRBV4-1 combines with J gene TRBJ2-7, with TRBD2 identical over 7 bases. Losses at the gene ends were 0 bases for V and 6 bases for J; bases not matched to a gene: 8. This CDR3 has 15 amino acids. Germline V gene sequence: CDR1 MGHRA, CDR2 YSYEKL. The CDR3 DNA reads TGCGCCAGCAGCCAAGACCCAGCGGGAATAAGCGAGCAGTACTTC. As protein: CASSQDPAGISEQYF.

The table lists this clone with many counts. The chain combines TRBV4-2 with TRBJ1-1; D may be TRBD1 (5 bases). This CDR3 has 16 residues. Germline V gives CDR1 LGHNA, CDR2 YNFKEQ. With 5 bases removed from V and 6 bases from J, the gap between germline ends came to 22 bases. The CDR3 DNA sequence: TGTGCCAGCAGCTTCGTCCTGGGGGAGGGCATCTCTGAAGCTTTCTTT. Its protein product is CASSFVLGEGISEAFF.

This clone has just one count. A far larger clone lies a single base away; this is likely a read error. The sample has other DNA sequences that encode this CDR3 too. The chain carries TRBV7-2 and TRBJ1-2, with D possibly being TRBD1 (5 bases). Germline V gene sequence: CDR1 SGHTA, CDR2 FQGNSA. There are 13 residues in the CDR3. CDR3 sequence (DNA): TGTGCCAGCACCTTATTGGGGGGCTATGGCTACACCTTC. The encoded protein is CASTLLGGYGYTF.

The table lists this clone with a few counts. The genes are TRBV2 and TRBJ2-7, with 7 bases matching TRBD1. This CDR3 is 15 amino acids long. With V trimmed by 0 bases and J by 3 bases, 5 bases remained unmatched. The V gene's germline CDR1 is SNHLY and CDR2 FYNNEI. The CDR3 sequence is CASSEAGDSYYEQYF. The CDR3 nucleotides read TGTGCCAGCAGTGAAGCCGGGGACAGTTACTACGAGCAGTACTTC.

This chain joins TRBV5-1 and TRBJ2-3, with a tentative D call TRBD2 (6 bases). Germline CDR1 is SGHRS and CDR2 is YFSETQ. V was shortened by 0 bases and J by 0 bases, with 20 bases between the two germline ends. This CDR3 comprises 19 residues. As DNA, the CDR3 is TGCGCCAGCAGCTTGGATGCGGCTGGCGGGGCTTTTAGCACAGATACGCAGTATTTT. This gives the protein CASSLDAAGGAFSTDTQYF.

This chain links TRBV7-9 with TRBJ1-2, with a possible D match to TRBD1 (6 bases). This CDR3 contains 16 residues. Germline CDR1 SEHNR, CDR2 FQNEAQ (reference sequence). Trimming removed 5 bases from V and 4 bases from J, with 20 bases in between. The CDR3 here is CASSPISPGGAYGYTF. The CDR3 bases are TGTGCCAGCAGCCCCATATCCCCTGGGGGGGCCTATGGCTACACCTTC.

V gene TRBV5-6 combines with J gene TRBJ2-7, with D hard to call. The germline V and J ends were trimmed by 4 bases and 2 bases, with 10 bases remaining between them. This CDR3 is 13 amino acids long. Germline values: CDR1 SGHDT, CDR2 YYEEEE. The CDR3 here is CASSPSSPYEQYF. The CDR3 nucleotides are TGTGCCAGCAGCCCCTCAAGCCCCTACGAGCAGTACTTC.

V usage is TRBV9 and J usage is TRBJ2-7, with TRBD2 matching 8 bases. The germline CDR1 and CDR2 sequences are SGDLS and YYNGEE. J gave up 5 bases and V 5 bases, and 18 bases lay outside the gene matches. This CDR3 has 17 amino acids. CDR3 DNA sequence: TGTGCCAGCAGTCCCTCGAGTATCGGGAGGGCCGACGACGAGCAGTACTTC. It yields the protein CASSPSSIGRADDEQYF.

J is TRBJ2-2 and V is TRBV7-8, with D hard to call. This CDR3 region has 15 residues. The V gene's germline CDR1 is SGHVS and CDR2 FQNEAQ. V was trimmed by 3 bases and J by 3 bases, leaving 11 bases between them. CDR3 in DNA: TGTGCCAGCAGCTTCGCAGGCCCAGACACCGGGGAGCTGTTTTTT. This encodes CASSFAGPDTGELFF.

The chain recombines TRBV18 with TRBJ2-3; the match to TRBD2 covers 13 bases. V dropped 4 bases and J dropped 5; count of bases not matched to a gene: 9. The CDR3 length is 17 residues. Looked up from germline, CDR1 is KGHSH and CDR2 is LQKENI. The CDR3 protein is CASSLRTSGRARDTQYF. CDR3 in DNA: TGTGCCAGCTCACTCCGAACTAGCGGGAGGGCGAGAGATACGCAGTATTTT. Using reference TRBV18 and TRBJ2-3 for the parts outside the CDR3, the full variable domain is NAGVMQNPRHLVRRRGQEARLRCSPMKGHSHVYWYRQLPEEGLKFMVYLQKENIIDESGMPKERFSAEFPKEGPSILRIQQVVRGDSAAYFCASSLRTSGRARDTQYFGPGTRLTVL.

The gene calls are TRBV6-1 and TRBJ1-2; 9 bases match TRBD1. CDR3 length: 15 residues. Unmatched junction bases numbered 8, after V lost 6 bases and J lost 3 bases. The germline CDR1 and CDR2 sequences are MNHNS and SASEGT. CDR3 in DNA: TGTGCCAGCAGGGCGGCACAGGGGGCCTACTATGGCTACACCTTC. Its translation: CASRAAQGAYYGYTF.

J is TRBJ2-7 and V is TRBV6-4; 7 bases map to TRBD2. V trimming: 0 bases; J trimming: 6 bases; junction bases outside the gene matches: 11. The CDR3 covers 16 residues. CDR1 and CDR2 from the germline V gene are MRHNA and SNTAGT. CDR3 nucleotides: TGTGCCAGCAGTGACTCGGGAGGGTCGACAACGTCCGAGCAGTACTTC. This gives the protein CASSDSGGSTTSEQYF.

A single count supports this clone. The genes are TRBV25-1 and TRBJ2-1, with 8 nucleotides matching TRBD2. Germline CDR1 and CDR2: MGHDK and SYGVNS. This CDR3 is 14 amino acids long. V lost 8 bases to trimming and J lost 8 bases; unmatched junction nucleotides: 11. The CDR3 DNA reads TGTGCCAGCCAGAGAGCGGGAGATAGCGATGAGCAGTTCTTC. Its protein is CASQRAGDSDEQFF.

The chain links TRBV15 to TRBJ2-1, with TRBD1 as a possible D gene (6 bases). Trimming stripped 4 bases from V and 7 bases from J, with 8 bases between. Germline V lookup: CDR1 LNHNV, CDR2 YYDKDF (reference sequence). This CDR3 contains 12 residues. In DNA form, the CDR3 reads TGTGCCACCAGCACCACAGGGAATGAGCAGTTCTTC. Its translation is CATSTTGNEQFF.

This chain links TRBV25-1 with TRBJ2-1, with D perhaps TRBD1 (6 bases). Germline lookup yields CDR1 MGHDK and CDR2 SYGVNS. V gave up 4 bases and J gave up 5 bases, with 18 bases separating them. This CDR3 is 16 amino acids long. The CDR3 protein is CASSAASQDSNNEQFF. CDR3 nucleotides: TGTGCCAGCAGTGCCGCTAGTCAGGACAGCAACAATGAGCAGTTCTTC. The variable domain in full, completed from reference TRBV25-1 and TRBJ2-1, reads EADIYQTPRYLVIGTGKKITLECSQTMGHDKMYWYQQDPGMELHLIHYSYGVNSTEKGDLSSESTVSRIRTEHFPLTLESARPSHTSQYLCASSAASQDSNNEQFFGPGTRLTVL.

In this sample, this clone turned up a few times. The chain recombines TRBV7-3 with TRBJ1-2, with 9 bases lining up with TRBD1. V shed 1 base, J shed 8 bases, and the junction held 11 bases outside the gene matches. Germline V lookup: CDR1 SGHTA, CDR2 FQGTGA. The CDR3 runs 16 residues. This CDR3 reads CASSLIADRGFGGYTF. The CDR3 DNA is TGTGCCAGCAGCTTAATAGCGGACAGGGGTTTTGGGGGCTACACCTTC.

The chain uses TRBV28 and TRBJ1-3, with 12 bases that match TRBD1. The CDR3 spans 16 residues. Germline V lookup: CDR1 MDHEN, CDR2 SYDVKM. The trim removed 5 bases at V and 4 bases at J, leaving 6 bases unmatched. The CDR3 loop is CASSMRDRGRGNTIYF. CDR3 DNA sequence: TGTGCCAGCAGTATGAGGGACAGGGGGCGCGGAAACACCATATATTTT.

The table lists this clone with a few counts. The chain joins TRBV21-1 to TRBJ1-3; the table assigns TRBD1, which was not confirmed against the DNA. TRBV21-1 is flagged as a pseudogene. The CDR3 contains 18 residues. The CDR3 sequence: CASSPYRTGGLSGNTIYF. In DNA, the CDR3 is TGTGCCAGCAGCCCCTACCGAACAGGGGGCCTCTCTGGAAACACCATATATTTT.

The rearrangement joins TRBV9 to TRBJ1-3; no definite D call. The length of the CDR3 is 14 residues. V gave up 5 bases and J gave up 4 bases, with 13 bases separating them. Per germline, CDR1 SGDLS and CDR2 YYNGEE. The chain's CDR3 is CASSATPRGNTIYF. CDR3 nucleotides: TGTGCCAGCAGTGCAACTCCCAGGGGAAACACCATATATTTT.

The rearrangement links TRBV18 to TRBJ2-7; 7 nucleotides align to TRBD2. Trimming removed 4 bases from V and 4 bases from J; junction bases left unmatched: 7. The germline V gene encodes CDR1 KGHSH and CDR2 LQKENI. The CDR3 length is 14 residues. The CDR3 DNA reads as TGTGCCAGCTCACAAAGCGGGACCATTTACGAGCAGTACTTC. Translating gives CASSQSGTIYEQYF.

The chain joins TRBV5-6 to TRBJ1-1; D unclear. CDR3 length equals 14 residues. V shed 4 bases and J shed 9 bases, with 19 bases lying between them. Germline loops: CDR1 SGHDT, CDR2 YYEEEE. The CDR3 DNA reads as TGTGCCAGCAGCCTTCCGGAAGGGCGCGGGAAAGCTTTCTTT. Translation gives CASSLPEGRGKAFF.

In its sample, this clone was seen a few times. This chain uses TRBV19 with TRBJ1-5; D call uncertain. The V and J ends lost 8 bases and 1 base respectively, with 15 bases between them. The CDR3 is 15 amino acids. Germline-derived CDR1 and CDR2 are LNHDA and SQIVND (reference sequence). CDR3: CASRRQKLSNQPQHF. CDR3 in DNA: TGTGCCAGTCGCAGGCAGAAATTGAGCAATCAGCCCCAGCATTTT.

The rearrangement joins TRBV4-1 to TRBJ2-5; D is unclear. The J call is doubtful: the DNA matches TRBJ2-7 better. From germline, CDR1 is MGHRA and CDR2 YSYEKL. This CDR3 has 14 residues. Written as DNA, the CDR3 is TGCGCCAGCAGCCAAGATCTCTTTACCTACGAGCAGTACTTC. This gives the protein CASSQDLFTYEQYF.

The rearrangement links TRBV11-2 to TRBJ1-1; D is unclear. Trimming took 5 bases from V and 0 from J, leaving 7 bases between them. The CDR3 is made up of 13 amino acids. Germline-derived CDR1 and CDR2 are SGHAT and FQNNGV. Written as DNA, the CDR3 is TGTGCCAGCAGCGTATCTCTGAACACTGAAGCTTTCTTT. This codes for CASSVSLNTEAFF.

This chain joins TRBV7-6 and TRBJ2-1; possibly TRBD1 for D (6 bases). Trimming removed 5 bases at V and 5 bases at J, with 13 bases between. The germline CDR1 and CDR2 sequences are SGHVS and FNYEAQ. The CDR3 extends over 14 amino acids. The CDR3 DNA reads as TGTGCCAGCAGCAAGACAGGATATCACAATGAGCAGTTCTTC. Its protein product is CASSKTGYHNEQFF.

The genes are TRBV25-1 and TRBJ2-7; perhaps TRBD1 as D (5 bases). Germline V gene lookup returns CDR1 MGHDK and CDR2 SYGVNS. CDR3 size: 18 residues. Trimming shortened V by 3 bases and J by 0 bases, and 21 bases separated the two germline ends. The CDR3 here is CASSDIKAGVDSSYEQYF. CDR3 in DNA: TGTGCCAGCAGTGACATAAAGGCTGGGGTCGACAGCTCCTACGAGCAGTACTTC.